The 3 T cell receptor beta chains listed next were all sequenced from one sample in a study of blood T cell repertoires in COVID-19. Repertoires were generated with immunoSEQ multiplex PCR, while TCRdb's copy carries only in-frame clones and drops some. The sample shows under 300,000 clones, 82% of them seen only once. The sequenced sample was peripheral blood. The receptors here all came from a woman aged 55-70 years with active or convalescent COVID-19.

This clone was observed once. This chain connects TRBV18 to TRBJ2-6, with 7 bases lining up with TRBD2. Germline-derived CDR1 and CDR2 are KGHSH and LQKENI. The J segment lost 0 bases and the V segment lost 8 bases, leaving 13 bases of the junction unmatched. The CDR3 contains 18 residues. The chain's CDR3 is CASQFQRDGNSGANVLTF. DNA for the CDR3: TGTGCCAGCCAATTCCAGCGGGACGGAAACTCTGGGGCCAACGTCCTGACTTTC.

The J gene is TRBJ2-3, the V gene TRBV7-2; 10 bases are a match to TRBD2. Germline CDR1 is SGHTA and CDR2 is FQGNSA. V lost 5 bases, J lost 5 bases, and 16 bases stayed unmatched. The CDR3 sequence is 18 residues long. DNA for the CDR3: TGTGCCAGCAGCATCCTACCGCCGGGGACTAGCGTAGTAGATACGCAGTATTTT. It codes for CASSILPPGTSVVDTQYF.

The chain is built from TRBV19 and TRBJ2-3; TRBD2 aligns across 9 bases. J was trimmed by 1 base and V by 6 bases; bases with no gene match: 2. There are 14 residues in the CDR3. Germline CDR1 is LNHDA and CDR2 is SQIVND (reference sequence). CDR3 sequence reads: CASRRGGGTDTQYF. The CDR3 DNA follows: TGTGCCAGTAGACGCGGGGGGGGCACAGATACGCAGTATTTT.